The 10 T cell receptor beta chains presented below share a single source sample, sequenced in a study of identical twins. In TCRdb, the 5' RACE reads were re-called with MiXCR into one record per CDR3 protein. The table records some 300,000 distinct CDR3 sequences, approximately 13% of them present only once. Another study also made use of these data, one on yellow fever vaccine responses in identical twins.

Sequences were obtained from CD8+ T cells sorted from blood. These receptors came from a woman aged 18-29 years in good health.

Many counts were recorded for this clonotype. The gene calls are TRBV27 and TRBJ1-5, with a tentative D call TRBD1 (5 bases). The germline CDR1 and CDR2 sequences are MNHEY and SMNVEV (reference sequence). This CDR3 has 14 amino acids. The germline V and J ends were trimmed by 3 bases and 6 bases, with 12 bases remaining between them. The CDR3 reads CASSLGENSQPQHF. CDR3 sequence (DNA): TGTGCCAGCAGTTTGGGGGAAAACAGTCAGCCCCAGCATTTT.

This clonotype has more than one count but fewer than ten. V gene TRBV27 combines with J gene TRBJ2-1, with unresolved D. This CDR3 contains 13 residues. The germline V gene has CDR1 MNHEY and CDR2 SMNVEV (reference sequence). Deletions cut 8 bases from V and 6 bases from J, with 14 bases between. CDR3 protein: CASGSKSGNEQFF. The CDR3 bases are TGTGCCAGCGGATCCAAGTCCGGCAATGAGCAGTTCTTC.

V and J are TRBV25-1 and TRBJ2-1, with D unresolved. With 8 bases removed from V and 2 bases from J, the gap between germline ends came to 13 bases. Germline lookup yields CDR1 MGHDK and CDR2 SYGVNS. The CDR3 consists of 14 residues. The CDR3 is CASSTVLAYNEQFF. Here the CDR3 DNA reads TGTGCCAGCTCGACGGTTCTTGCCTACAATGAGCAGTTCTTC.

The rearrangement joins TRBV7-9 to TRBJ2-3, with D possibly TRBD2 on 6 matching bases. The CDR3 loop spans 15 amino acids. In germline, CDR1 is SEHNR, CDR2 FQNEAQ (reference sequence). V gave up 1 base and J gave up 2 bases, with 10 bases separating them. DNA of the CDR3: TGTGCCAGCAGCTTAGTGGAGCGGGCCACAGATACGCAGTATTTT. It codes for CASSLVERATDTQYF.

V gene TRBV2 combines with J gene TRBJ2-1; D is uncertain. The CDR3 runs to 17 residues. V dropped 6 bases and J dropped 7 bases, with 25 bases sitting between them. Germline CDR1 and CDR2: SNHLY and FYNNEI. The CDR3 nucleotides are TGTGCCAGCAGGACCCCACTCCACGTCGTAGCCGGGAATGAGCAGTTCTTC. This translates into CASRTPLHVVAGNEQFF.

CDR3 sequence: CASSPTPRRLNTEAFF. The CDR3 bases are TGTGCCAGCAGCCCAACCCCCCGCAGGCTGAACACTGAAGCTTTCTTT. The chain recombines TRBV7-8 with TRBJ1-1; D unclear. Trimming stripped 5 bases from V and 0 bases from J, with 16 bases between. Germline V gives CDR1 SGHVS, CDR2 FQNEAQ. There are 16 residues in the CDR3.

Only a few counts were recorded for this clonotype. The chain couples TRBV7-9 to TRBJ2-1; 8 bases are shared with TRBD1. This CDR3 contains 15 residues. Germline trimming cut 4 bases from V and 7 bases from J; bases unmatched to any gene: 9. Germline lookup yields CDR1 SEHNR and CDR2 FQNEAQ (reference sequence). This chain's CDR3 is CASSSRWTGINEQFF. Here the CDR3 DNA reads TGTGCCAGCAGCTCTCGTTGGACAGGGATAAATGAGCAGTTCTTC.

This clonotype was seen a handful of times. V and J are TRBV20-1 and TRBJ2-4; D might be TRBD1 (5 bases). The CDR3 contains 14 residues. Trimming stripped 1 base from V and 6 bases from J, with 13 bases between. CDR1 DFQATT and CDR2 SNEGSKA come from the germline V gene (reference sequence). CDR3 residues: CSARVGQGGNIQYF. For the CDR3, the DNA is TGCAGTGCTAGAGTAGGGCAGGGTGGAAACATTCAGTACTTC.

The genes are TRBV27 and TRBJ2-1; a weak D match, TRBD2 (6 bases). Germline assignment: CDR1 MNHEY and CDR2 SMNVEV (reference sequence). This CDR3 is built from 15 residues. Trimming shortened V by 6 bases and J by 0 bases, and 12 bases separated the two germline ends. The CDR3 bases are TGTGCCAGCAGACGGGGGTCTAGCTCCTACAATGAGCAGTTCTTC. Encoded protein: CASRRGSSSYNEQFF.

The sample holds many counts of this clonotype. The CDR3 loop reads CASSRTGVNQPQHF. The CDR3, as DNA: TGTGCCAGCAGCCGGACAGGGGTGAATCAGCCCCAGCATTTT. The chain couples TRBV6-1 to TRBJ1-5; 9 positions match TRBD1. Germline V gene lookup returns CDR1 MNHNS and CDR2 SASEGT. V lost 6 bases to trimming and J lost 4 bases; unmatched junction nucleotides: 4. There are 14 residues in the CDR3.